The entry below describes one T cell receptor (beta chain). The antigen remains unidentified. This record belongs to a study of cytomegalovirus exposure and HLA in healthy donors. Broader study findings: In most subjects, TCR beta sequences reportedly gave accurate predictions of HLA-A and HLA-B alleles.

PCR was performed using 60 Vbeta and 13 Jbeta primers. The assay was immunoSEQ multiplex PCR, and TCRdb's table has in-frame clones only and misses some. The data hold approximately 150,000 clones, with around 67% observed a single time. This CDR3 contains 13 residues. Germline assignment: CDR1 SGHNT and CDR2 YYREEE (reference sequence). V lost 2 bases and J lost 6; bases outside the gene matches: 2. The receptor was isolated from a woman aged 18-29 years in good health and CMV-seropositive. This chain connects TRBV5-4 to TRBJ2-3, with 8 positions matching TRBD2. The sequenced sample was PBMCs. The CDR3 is CASSFGTRDTQYF. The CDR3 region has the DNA TGTGCCAGCAGCTTCGGGACTAGGGATACGCAGTATTTT. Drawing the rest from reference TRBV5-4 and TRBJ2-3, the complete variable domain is ETGVTQSPTHLIKTRGQQVTLRCSSQSGHNTVSWYQQALGQGPQFIFQYYREEENGRGNFPPRFSGLQFPNYSSELNVNALELDDSALYLCASSFGTRDTQYFGPGTRLTVL.